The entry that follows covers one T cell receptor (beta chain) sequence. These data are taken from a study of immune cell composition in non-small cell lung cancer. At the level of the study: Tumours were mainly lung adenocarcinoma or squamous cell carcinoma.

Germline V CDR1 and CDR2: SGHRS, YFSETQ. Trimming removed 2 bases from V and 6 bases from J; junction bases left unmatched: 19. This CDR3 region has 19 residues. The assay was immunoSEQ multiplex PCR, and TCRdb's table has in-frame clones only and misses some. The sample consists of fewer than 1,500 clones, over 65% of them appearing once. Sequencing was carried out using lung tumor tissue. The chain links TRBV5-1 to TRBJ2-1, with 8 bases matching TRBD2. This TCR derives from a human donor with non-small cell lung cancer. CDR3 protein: CASSFGRPPGLGHGNEQFF. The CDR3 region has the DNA TGCGCCAGCAGCTTCGGCAGGCCCCCGGGACTAGGTCATGGCAATGAGCAGTTCTTC.